The present TCR beta chain was sequenced within a study of CD8+ T cells in alopecia areata (dated by TCRdb to the late 2010s). As for the study more broadly: Female C3H/HeJ recipients, about 7-11 weeks old, were grafted with skin from C3H/HeJ donors with spontaneous alopecia (about 6-13 months old). Scalp clonality was compared among normal scalp (n=4), patchy alopecia areata scalp (n=8), and alopecia totalis/universalis scalp (n=8). In humans, TCRbeta sequencing was performed on scalp tissue and on sorted CD4+ and CD8+ peripheral blood T cells from healthy controls and from patients with patchy or totalis/universalis alopecia areata. TCRbeta CDR3 regions were amplified by immunoSEQ multiplex PCR with 35 Vbeta forward and 13 Jbeta reverse primers. RNA came from the PAXgene miRNA kit for fixed scalp, the miRNeasy kit for PBMCs, and the RNeasy kit for mouse skin. In both human patients and the C3H/HeJ mouse model, the study applied high-throughput TCRbeta sequencing to look at T cell clonal expansion in alopecia areata.

The germline V gene (reference sequence) provides CDR1 NSQYPW and CDR2 LRSPGD. Reading from cysteine to phenylalanine, the CDR3 counts 14 amino acids. The DNA has 30 bases, all within the CDR3, and is read from base 1. This clone has a handful of counts. No antigen is known for it. This receptor is murine, so its gene names and germline sequences reflect the mouse genome. The CDR3 end lies 4 residues beyond the end of the read and is filled in from the germline J gene. Other DNA sequences in the sample encode the same CDR3. Pooled mouse cutaneous lymph node cells were stained for CD4, CD8alpha, NKG2D, NKG2ACE and other markers, then sorted on a BD Influx. Results the study describes overall, beyond this receptor: Scalp TCR repertoire analysis is complicated because resident alphabeta T cells in normal human skin are also sequenced, whereas mouse skin is dominated by gammadelta T cells. Lesional scalp, especially in alopecia totalis/universalis, showed higher clonality and more expanded CD8+ clones than normal scalp, suggesting antigenic drive. TCR sequences shared between patients were less clear than in mice, possibly partly because of HLA diversity in the patient population.

The library was prepared using the immunoSEQ multiplex PCR assay. For TCR sequencing, RNA was extracted from every sample and reverse transcribed into cDNA to serve as template. First-strand cDNA was synthesized with SuperScript III using a 2:1 mix of oligo-dT and random hexamers. A synthetic immune receptor repertoire was used to gauge amplification bias, and whatever bias remained was removed computationally. Sequencing of the libraries was done on Illumina HiSeq using 60 bp reads that spanned the CDR3 and were read from J toward V. Per the original workflow: Raw reads were preprocessed to remove errors, and CDR3 was defined by IMGT conventions from the conserved cysteine to phenylalanine. Clonality was computed as 1 minus the Shannon entropy, with the entropy normalized by log2 of the number of productive unique TCRs. CD4 or CD8 identity of scalp clones was inferred by cross-referencing scalp TCRbeta sequences with sorted blood CD4 and CD8 repertoires. Imported from immuneACCESS, the table was reduced by TCRdb to in-frame sequences with V and J called. These copies leave out some clones; in studies compared against another copy, an unresolved V gene accounts for under half, and the cause of the remainder is not known. Clonal size and the V and J genes are those of that table, whereas D and trimming came from the DNA. Across this sample, 200,000 to 300,000 clones were tabulated and none appeared just once. Clones ranked in the top ten supply more than 1% of the sample.

The TCR sequence derives from a C3H/HeJ mouse with alopecia areata. Regarding MHC type, mice of this strain are H2-k. The sequenced sample consisted of CD4+ T cells sorted from a lymph node. Recombination joined TRBV1 with TRBJ1-1; 10 bases in between match TRBD1. The CDR3 DNA, read in part, is TGCACCTGCAGTGCAGGGGGACAGGGGACA. Its translation is CTCSAGGQGT. The CDR3 as a whole reads CTCSAGGQGTEVFF.